The 10 T cell receptor beta chains below all came from one sample that was sequenced in a study of shared clonotypes between healthy human individuals. TCRdb keeps only in-frame clones here, not all; method: immunoSEQ multiplex PCR. The sample carries hundreds of thousands of clones, roughly 78% recorded once. Sequenced: memory CD4+ T cells sorted from blood. Subset reported: CD45RA-negative fraction. These TCRs come from a woman aged 25-40 years in good health.

This chain joins TRBV5-1 and TRBJ1-1, with 7 bases matching TRBD1. Germline V gives CDR1 SGHRS, CDR2 YFSETQ. The CDR3 totals 14 residues. After removal of 4 bases from V and 6 bases from J, the junction contained 9 bases not matched to a gene. CDR3 DNA: TGCGCCAGCAGCAGGGGGCACGAGGGGCCTGAAGCTTTCTTT. Protein: CASSRGHEGPEAFF.

This chain uses TRBV7-3 with TRBJ2-1; tentatively, D is TRBD2 (6 bases). Looked up from germline, CDR1 is SGHTA and CDR2 is FQGTGA. V was clipped by 4 bases and J by 7 bases, with 20 bases between them. This CDR3 region has 16 residues. CDR3 amino acids: CASSSTGLPAGNEQFF. The CDR3 DNA reads as TGTGCCAGCAGCTCAACCGGACTACCCGCCGGGAATGAGCAGTTCTTC.

The gene calls are TRBV11-3 and TRBJ2-1, with D perhaps matching TRBD1 (6 bases). The CDR3 has 13 amino acids. The germline V and J ends were trimmed by 5 bases and 2 bases, with 7 bases remaining between them. The germline V gene encodes CDR1 SGHNT and CDR2 YENEEA. The chain's CDR3 is CASSRDTYNEQFF. CDR3 nucleotides: TGTGCCAGCAGCCGGGACACCTACAATGAGCAGTTCTTC.

J is TRBJ2-1 and V is TRBV28; 9 bases fit TRBD2. With V trimmed by 5 bases and J by 10 bases, 12 bases remained unmatched. The CDR3 is made up of 15 amino acids. Germline CDR1 is MDHEN and CDR2 is SYDVKM. CDR3 region: CASSPDLREGQEQFF. DNA of the CDR3: TGTGCCAGCAGTCCGGACTTGCGGGAGGGCCAGGAGCAGTTCTTC.

This clone was found a few times. The chain couples TRBV28 to TRBJ1-2, with 11 bases aligning to TRBD1. Losses at the gene ends were 10 bases for V and 4 bases for J; bases not matched to a gene: 5. This CDR3 region has 13 residues. Per germline, CDR1 MDHEN and CDR2 SYDVKM. This CDR3 is CATRTGGFYGYTF. The DNA of the CDR3 is TGTGCCACCAGGACAGGGGGCTTCTATGGCTACACCTTC.

CDR3 DNA: TGTGCCAGCAGCTTGGAATTGTGGTGGACCCAGTACTTC. This sequence encodes CASSLELWWTQYF. The rearrangement joins TRBV5-5 to TRBJ2-5; D is uncertain. Germline V gene sequence: CDR1 SGHKS, CDR2 YYEKEE (reference sequence). The CDR3 has 13 amino acids. The V and J ends lost 0 bases and 7 bases respectively, with 10 bases between them. Full variable domain (remainder filled in from reference TRBV5-5 and TRBJ2-5): DAGVTQSPTHLIKTRGQQVTLRCSPISGHKSVSWYQQVLGQGPQFIFQYYEKEERGRGNFPDRFSARQFPNYSSELNVNALLLGDSALYLCASSLELWWTQYFGPGTRLLVL.

The CDR3 coding sequence is TGTGCCTGGAGTCTTCCTACTAGCGGGAGTTTCTACAATGAGCAGTTCTTC. Translating it yields CAWSLPTSGSFYNEQFF. The chain carries TRBV30 and TRBJ2-1; 11 nucleotides line up with TRBD2. This CDR3 is built from 17 residues. Unmatched junction bases numbered 9, after V lost 2 bases and J lost 3 bases. The germline gives CDR1 GTSNPN, CDR2 SVGIG (reference sequence).

V usage is TRBV5-1 and J usage is TRBJ2-4, with unresolved D. Germline V gene data show CDR1 as SGHRS and CDR2 as YFSETQ. V was trimmed by 1 base and J by 0 bases, leaving 5 bases between them. The CDR3 has 14 residues. DNA of the CDR3: TGCGCCAGCAGCTTGACAATAGCCAAAAACATTCAGTACTTC. This gives the protein CASSLTIAKNIQYF.

This chain connects TRBV5-5 to TRBJ2-7, with a tentative D call TRBD1 (6 bases). Trimming left V 0 bases short and J 3 bases short, with 13 bases between. Germline loops: CDR1 SGHKS, CDR2 YYEKEE (reference sequence). The CDR3 extends over 15 amino acids. The CDR3 spells CASSLAGHQVYEQYF. The CDR3 nucleotides read TGTGCCAGCAGCTTGGCGGGACACCAAGTCTACGAGCAGTACTTC.

This clone was observed a handful of times. V and J are TRBV27 and TRBJ1-5, with a possible D match to TRBD1 (6 bases). V was cut by 7 bases and J by 5 bases, with 12 bases left in between. Germline V gene sequence: CDR1 MNHEY, CDR2 SMNVEV (reference sequence). The CDR3 is made up of 13 amino acids. As DNA, the CDR3 is TGTGCCAGCAAGTTTGGGGGGCATCAGCCCCAGCATTTT. Its translation: CASKFGGHQPQHF.